These 28 T cell receptor beta chains came from one sample sequenced in a study of blood T cells in healthy people across ages. Next came a second PCR, run for about 6 to 11 cycles, which used a sample-barcoded 5' primer along with a J-beta primer mix. Each CDR3 protein gets one entry after TCRdb re-called the 5' RACE reads with MiXCR. This repertoire shows 600,000 or so distinct CDR3 sequences, 21% found once; its top ten account for roughly 3.6%. Sample: blood. Receptor source: a man in his 70s in good health.

The chain recombines TRBV20-1 with TRBJ1-2, with TRBD1 matching 9 bases. Germline V CDR1 and CDR2: DFQATT, SNEGSKA (reference sequence). The CDR3 is made up of 16 amino acids. V dropped 1 base and J dropped 8; count of bases not matched to a gene: 14. The CDR3 DNA sequence: TGCAGTGCTAGAGCTCATGGCCGGGACAGGGTCAAGGGCTACACCTTC. Protein product: CSARAHGRDRVKGYTF.

The V and J genes are TRBV28 and TRBJ2-2; D might be TRBD2 (5 bases). V lost 8 bases and J 4 bases, leaving 17 bases between the germline ends. The CDR3 spans 15 residues. Germline V gives CDR1 MDHEN, CDR2 SYDVKM. The CDR3 coding sequence is TGTGCCAGCGTGGGCAGTCGAGGGTCCACCGGGGAGCTGTTTTTT. Residues: CASVGSRGSTGELFF.

A few counts support this clonotype. Because the CDR3 is missing its conserved closing phenylalanine or tryptophan, this is likely a read error. This chain connects TRBV6-2 or TRBV6-3 to TRBJ2-1; unclear D gene. The CDR3 is made up of 11 amino acids. Looked up from germline, CDR1 is MNHEY and CDR2 is SVGEGT. The CDR3 region is CASTSYNEQFI. CDR3 nucleotides: TGCGCCAGCACCTCCTACAATGAGCAGTTCATC.

The sample holds a few counts of this clonotype. The chain recombines TRBV20-1 with TRBJ1-2; D might be TRBD1 (5 bases). V lost 2 bases to trimming and J lost 9 bases, with 16 bases between them. Germline V gene lookup returns CDR1 DFQATT and CDR2 SNEGSKA (reference sequence). The CDR3 is made up of 13 amino acids. The CDR3: CSARSSRDSSYTF. CDR3 nucleotide sequence: TGCAGTGCTAGAAGTTCCCGGGACTCGAGCTACACCTTC.

The chain recombines TRBV14 with TRBJ2-2; 9 bases align to TRBD2. V dropped 2 bases and J dropped 4; count of bases not matched to a gene: 5. CDR1 is SGHDN and CDR2 is FVKESK in the germline V gene. The CDR3 has 16 amino acids. CDR3 in DNA: TGTGCCAGCAGCCAACGAATTAGCGGGAGCACCGGGGAGCTGTTTTTT. It specifies CASSQRISGSTGELFF.

The rearrangement joins TRBV20-1 to TRBJ2-5; TRBD2 is a possible D gene (5 bases). CDR3 size: 13 residues. The V and J ends lost 4 bases and 2 bases respectively, with 11 bases between them. In germline, CDR1 is DFQATT, CDR2 SNEGSKA (reference sequence). The CDR3 nucleotides are TGCAGTGCTACCGGGAATACACAAGAGACCCAGTACTTC. This translates into CSATGNTQETQYF.

This clonotype was observed a few times. The chain has TRBV28 and TRBJ1-4; tentatively, D is TRBD1 (5 bases). V lost 5 bases, J lost 0 bases, and 10 bases lay in between. Germline CDR1 and CDR2: MDHEN and SYDVKM. The CDR3 totals 15 residues. The CDR3, as DNA: TGTGCCAGCAGTGGCGCGGGGGCAACTAATGAAAAACTGTTTTTT. This encodes CASSGAGATNEKLFF. Looking up the rest from reference TRBV28 and TRBJ1-4 gives the full variable domain: DVKVTQSSRYLVKRTGEKVFLECVQDMDHENMFWYRQDPGLGLRLIYFSYDVKMKEKGDIPEGYSVSREKKERFSLILESASTNQTSMYLCASSGAGATNEKLFFGSGTQLSVL.

This clonotype was recorded many times. The junction differs from germline at one of its ends, possibly a read error. The V gene is TRBV5-1, the J gene TRBJ2-5; D not resolved. CDR3 length: 11 residues. Germline V gives CDR1 SGHRS, CDR2 YFSETQ. The CDR3 loop reads CASSYQETQYF. CDR3 nucleotides: TGTGCCAGCAGCTACCAAGAGACCCAGTACTTC.

The V call is TRBV28, the J call TRBJ1-5; no reliable D call. The germline gives CDR1 MDHEN, CDR2 SYDVKM. Trimming shortened V by 7 bases and J by 7 bases, and 11 bases separated the two germline ends. The CDR3 is made up of 12 amino acids. The CDR3 DNA follows: TGTGCCAGCACCTACAGCGGCCAGCCCCAGCATTTT. It codes for CASTYSGQPQHF.

The chain is built from TRBV7-9 and TRBJ2-6, with D maybe TRBD2 (7 bases). Deletions cut 2 bases from V and 0 bases from J, with 17 bases between. Germline CDR1 and CDR2: SEHNR and FQNEAQ (reference sequence). The CDR3 is 19 residues long. The CDR3 DNA reads as TGTGCCAGCAGCTTACTCGGGGGGCCGCAGAGCTCTGGGGCCAACGTCCTGACTTTC. It yields the protein CASSLLGGPQSSGANVLTF.

The chain couples TRBV27 to TRBJ2-5; D uncertain. The CDR3 covers 13 residues. Germline V CDR1 and CDR2: MNHEY, SMNVEV (reference sequence). The V end was cut by 4 bases, the J end by 5 bases, with 11 bases between. The CDR3 region is CASSYAERETQYF. In DNA, the CDR3 is TGTGCCAGCAGTTACGCCGAAAGGGAGACCCAGTACTTC.

This chain connects TRBV9 to TRBJ1-5; D uncertain. The V gene lost 4 bases and the J gene lost 1 base, with 9 bases spanning the gap. Germline CDR1 is SGDLS and CDR2 is YYNGEE. This CDR3 has 14 amino acids. CDR3 DNA: TGTGCCAGCAGCCCCTTCTTAAGCAATCAGCCCCAGCATTTT. Protein product: CASSPFLSNQPQHF.

This clonotype turned up a few times. The chain joins TRBV24-1 to TRBJ2-4, with D hard to call. The CDR3 consists of 13 residues. Germline V gene sequence: CDR1 KGHDR, CDR2 SFDVKD. Deletions cut 4 bases from V and 6 bases from J, with 9 bases between. CDR3 nucleotide sequence: TGTGCCACCAGTGAGGCCAGCTTAAACATTCAGTACTTC. It encodes CATSEASLNIQYF.

This clonotype appeared a few times. V gene TRBV3-1 combines with J gene TRBJ2-4, with 11 bases lining up with TRBD1. The germline V gene encodes CDR1 LGHDT and CDR2 YNNKEL (reference sequence). V trimming: 5 bases; J trimming: 1 base; junction bases outside the gene matches: 7. The CDR3 sequence is 17 residues long. CDR3 nucleotide sequence: TGTGCCAGCAGCACCGGAGGGACAGGGGGGGCCAAAAACATTCAGTACTTC. Protein product: CASSTGGTGGAKNIQYF.

This clonotype was found a few times. The V gene is TRBV20-1, the J gene TRBJ2-7; D unclear. Germline CDR1 and CDR2: DFQATT and SNEGSKA (reference sequence). The V end lost 4 bases, the J end lost 13 bases, and 17 bases lay between the germline ends. This CDR3 is built from 11 residues. The chain's CDR3 is CSANIEGLHYF. The CDR3 bases are TGCAGTGCTAACATCGAAGGGCTACACTACTTC.

A few counts support this clonotype. This chain uses TRBV5-1 with TRBJ1-1, with a tentative D call TRBD1 (6 bases). In germline, CDR1 is SGHRS, CDR2 YFSETQ. This CDR3 has 15 residues. Trimming took 3 bases from V and 2 from J, leaving 14 bases between them. Written as DNA, the CDR3 is TGCGCCAGCAGCTGGGGTGGGACACCTAACACTGAAGCTTTCTTT. Protein product: CASSWGGTPNTEAFF.

J is TRBJ2-5 and V is TRBV18; D not resolved. This CDR3 is built from 12 residues. Germline V CDR1 and CDR2: KGHSH, LQKENI. V lost 2 bases and J 3 bases, leaving 4 bases between the germline ends. CDR3 nucleotides: TGTGCCAGCTCACCAAAGAAAGAGACCCAGTACTTC. Protein sequence: CASSPKKETQYF.

This clonotype was seen many times. V gene TRBV28 combines with J gene TRBJ2-1, with D tentatively TRBD2 (6 bases). The CDR3 has 11 residues. Trimming stripped 8 bases from V and 9 bases from J, with 11 bases between. CDR1 is MDHEN, CDR2 SYDVKM, per germline. This CDR3 reads CASGRGGEQFF. CDR3 sequence (DNA): TGTGCCAGCGGAAGGGGAGGTGAGCAGTTCTTC.

The table lists this clonotype with a few counts. The CDR3 end shows no conserved phenylalanine or tryptophan, and so a read error is likely. The chain recombines TRBV10-3 with TRBJ1-3; TRBD1 matches 7 bases. This CDR3 has 15 amino acids. Germline CDR1 is ENHRY and CDR2 is SYGVKD. J gave up 1 base and V 2 bases, and 2 bases lay outside the gene matches. In nucleotides, the CDR3 is TGTGCCATCAGTGAGGACAGGGATTCTGGAAACACCATATATCTT. It is translated as CAISEDRDSGNTIYL.

The V call is TRBV24-1, the J call TRBJ1-1; D may be TRBD1 (6 bases). The V end was cut by 1 base, the J end by 10 bases, with 15 bases between. Germline CDR1 reads KGHDR; CDR2 reads SFDVKD. This CDR3 region has 14 residues. CDR3 region: CATSDLAHREGAFF. The CDR3 DNA reads as TGTGCCACCAGTGATTTAGCCCACAGGGAGGGAGCTTTCTTT.

In this sample, this clonotype turned up a few times. V gene TRBV5-6 combines with J gene TRBJ2-5; TRBD2 matches at 13 bases. Trimming cost V 6 bases and J 2 bases; bases outside gene matches: 10. Germline-derived CDR1 and CDR2 are SGHDT and YYEEEE. The CDR3 spans 17 residues. CDR3: CASNSGLAGMPQETQYF. The CDR3 region has the DNA TGTGCCAGCAACTCGGGACTAGCGGGGATGCCACAAGAGACCCAGTACTTC.

This rearrangement joins TRBV5-1 to TRBJ1-4; D not resolved. The germline CDR1 and CDR2 sequences are SGHRS and YFSETQ. The CDR3 is 14 amino acids. V lost 6 bases to trimming and J lost 8 bases, with 17 bases between them. The CDR3: CASTPDNAREKLFF. The CDR3 region has the DNA TGCGCCAGCACCCCTGACAACGCCAGGGAAAAACTGTTTTTT.

The chain carries TRBV3-1 and TRBJ1-2; D ambiguous. Germline V gene lookup returns CDR1 LGHDT and CDR2 YNNKEL (reference sequence). The CDR3 consists of 15 residues. Trimming removed 4 bases from V and 0 bases from J, with 12 bases in between. The CDR3 loop is CASSPGLHSNYGYTF. CDR3 DNA: TGTGCCAGCAGCCCGGGCCTCCATTCTAACTATGGCTACACCTTC.

The gene calls are TRBV3-1 and TRBJ2-5, with TRBD2 identical over 10 bases. Trimming at V came to 2 bases and at J to 4 bases, leaving 7 bases not matched to a gene. Germline V gene data show CDR1 as LGHDT and CDR2 as YNNKEL (reference sequence). The CDR3 has 16 amino acids. The CDR3 reads CASSQHASGRRETQYF. In DNA form, the CDR3 reads TGTGCCAGCAGCCAACACGCTAGCGGGAGAAGAGAGACCCAGTACTTC.

This clonotype was seen more than once but under ten times. This chain joins TRBV7-3 and TRBJ2-5; TRBD1 agrees at 7 bases. The CDR3 totals 14 residues. V lost 5 bases, J lost 7 bases, and 10 bases stayed unmatched. CDR1 SGHTA and CDR2 FQGTGA come from the germline V gene. The CDR3 DNA reads as TGTGCCAGCAGCCCATCACAGGGGCAGGGGACCCAGTACTTC. This translates into CASSPSQGQGTQYF.

This chain connects TRBV20-1 to TRBJ2-1, with TRBD2 identical over 9 bases. V shed 6 bases, J shed 6 bases, and the junction held 12 bases outside the gene matches. The CDR3 sequence is 15 residues long. Germline V gives CDR1 DFQATT, CDR2 SNEGSKA (reference sequence). In DNA form, the CDR3 reads TGCAGTGCCGGCTTCGGGCTAGCGGGAATCAATGAGCAGTTCTTC. It translates to CSAGFGLAGINEQFF.

V usage is TRBV2 and J usage is TRBJ1-3, with unresolved D. CDR1 is SNHLY and CDR2 is FYNNEI in the germline V gene. Trimming took 2 bases from V and 0 from J, leaving 8 bases between them. The CDR3 sequence is 15 residues long. The DNA of the CDR3 is TGTGCCAGCAGTGAATTGCAGGCCTCTGGAAACACCATATATTTT. Translating it yields CASSELQASGNTIYF. The variable domain in full, with the rest retrieved from reference TRBV2 and TRBJ1-3, is EPEVTQTPSHQVTQMGQEVILRCVPISNHLYFYWYRQILGQKVEFLVSFYNNEISEKSEIFDDQFSVERPDGSNFTLKIRSTKLEDSAMYFCASSELQASGNTIYFGEGSWLTVV.

This clonotype was counted at least ten times. The V call is TRBV16, the J call TRBJ2-5; D might be TRBD1 (6 bases). The V end was cut by 0 bases, the J end by 1 base, with 9 bases between. CDR3 length: 15 residues. The germline V gene encodes CDR1 KGHSY and CDR2 FQNENV. The CDR3 region is CASSQSLTGQETQYF. CDR3 DNA: TGTGCCAGCAGCCAATCGTTGACAGGCCAAGAGACCCAGTACTTC.